This T cell receptor beta chain was sequenced for a study of blood T cell repertoires in COVID-19. Study in general: Sources were T cells, B-cell-depleted T cells, or PBMCs; the material itself was cDNA or gDNA.

Authors' processing steps: Researchers report that nucleated cell counts were estimated from reference gene primer amplification. Generated by immunoSEQ multiplex PCR, the TCRdb table keeps only in-frame clones and is missing some. From that table come the V and J calls and clone size; the DNA was used to work out D and trimming. The sample lists 250,000 to 350,000 clones; approximately 81% were seen once. Germline assignment: CDR1 MDHEN and CDR2 SYDVKM. The germline V and J ends were trimmed by 2 bases and 0 bases, with 11 bases remaining between them. The CDR3 consists of 16 residues. The TCR comes from a woman between 45 and 65 years old who had recovered from COVID-19. V usage is TRBV28 and J usage is TRBJ1-5; possibly TRBD1 for D (5 bases). The sequenced sample was PBMCs or T cells enriched from blood (not recorded which). The CDR3 DNA reads TGTGCCAGCAGTTTACGACAGATCAATAGCAATCAGCCCCAGCATTTT. This gives the protein CASSLRQINSNQPQHF.